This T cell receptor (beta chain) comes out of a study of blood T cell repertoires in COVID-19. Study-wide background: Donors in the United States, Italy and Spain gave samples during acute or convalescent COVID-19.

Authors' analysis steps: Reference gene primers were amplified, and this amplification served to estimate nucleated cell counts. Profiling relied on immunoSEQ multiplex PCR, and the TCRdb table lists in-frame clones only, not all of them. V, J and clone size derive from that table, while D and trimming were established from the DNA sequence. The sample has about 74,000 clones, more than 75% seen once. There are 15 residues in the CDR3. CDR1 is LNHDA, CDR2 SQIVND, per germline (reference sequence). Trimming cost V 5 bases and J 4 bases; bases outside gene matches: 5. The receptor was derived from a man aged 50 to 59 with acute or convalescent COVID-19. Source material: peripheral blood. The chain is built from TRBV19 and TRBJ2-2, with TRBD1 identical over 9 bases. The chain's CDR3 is CASSVGTGSTGELFF. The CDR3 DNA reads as TGTGCCAGTAGTGTCGGGACAGGGAGCACCGGGGAGCTGTTTTTT.